This entry is about one TCR beta chain. The antigen remains undetermined. These data originate in a study of CD8+ T cells in alopecia areata. In the study overall: Treated patients were dosed with oral tofacitinib, taking 5 to 10 mg twice daily. Regarding the study as a whole: Between patients, shared TCR sequences were less clear than in mice. This was possibly due in part to HLA diversity in the patient population.

As to treatment: oral pan-JAK inhibitor, 5-10 mg twice daily. Sorted out of PBMCs were CD4+ T cells and CD8+ T cells. This CDR3 contains 13 residues. The V and J ends lost 3 bases and 1 base respectively, with 6 bases between them. Looked up from germline, CDR1 is ENHRY and CDR2 is SYGVKD. Extraction and reverse transcription of RNA yielded cDNA as the sequencing template. Using immunoSEQ multiplex PCR, the repertoire was profiled, and TCRdb retains in-frame clones only, with some absent. The sample shows over 150,000 clones, more than 45% of them seen only once. The sequence was collected from a human donor with alopecia areata. The chain combines TRBV10-3 with TRBJ2-5; D is unclear. Source: CD4+ T cells sorted from blood, taken at week 24, from a patient treated with tofacitinib. The CDR3 loop reads CAISDPIQETQYF. In DNA form, the CDR3 reads TGTGCCATCAGTGATCCGATCCAAGAGACCCAGTACTTC.